This TCR beta chain emerged from a study of metastatic and nonmetastatic thyroid tumors. This clone has a count of ten or more. Other nucleotide sequences from this sample produce the same CDR3. Using MiXCR, TCRdb re-called clones from the PCR reads. The top ten clones hold approximately 8% of a sample with tens of thousands of clones, roughly 12% of them seen once. Prior to thyroid surgery, none of the patients had received any treatment. Sequencing was performed on blood. This clonotype was sampled from a female donor with papillary thyroid cancer or a benign thyroid nodule (not recorded which). Some clones in this sample may be carry-over from other donors' samples.

The CDR3 sequence: CASSMTSGANTGELFF. Written as DNA, the CDR3 is TGTGCCAGCAGCATGACTAGCGGGGCGAACACCGGGGAGCTGTTTTTT. V usage is TRBV7-6 and J usage is TRBJ2-2, with 11 positions matching TRBD2. Germline lookup yields CDR1 SGHVS and CDR2 FNYEAQ. This CDR3 has 16 residues. V dropped 5 bases and J dropped 0; count of bases not matched to a gene: 2.